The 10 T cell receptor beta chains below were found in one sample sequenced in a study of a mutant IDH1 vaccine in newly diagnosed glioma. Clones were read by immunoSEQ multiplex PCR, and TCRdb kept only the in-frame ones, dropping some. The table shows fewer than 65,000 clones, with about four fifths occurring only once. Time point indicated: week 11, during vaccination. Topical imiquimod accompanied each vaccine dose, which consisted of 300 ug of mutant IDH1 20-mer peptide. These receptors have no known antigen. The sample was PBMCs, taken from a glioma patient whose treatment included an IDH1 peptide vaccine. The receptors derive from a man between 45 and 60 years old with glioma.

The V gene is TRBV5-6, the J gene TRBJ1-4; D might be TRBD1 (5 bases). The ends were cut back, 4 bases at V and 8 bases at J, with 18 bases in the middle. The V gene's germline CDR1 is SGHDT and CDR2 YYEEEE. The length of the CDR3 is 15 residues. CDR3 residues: CASSMRQGGGEKLFF. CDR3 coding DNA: TGTGCCAGCAGCATGCGTCAGGGAGGAGGAGAAAAACTGTTTTTT.

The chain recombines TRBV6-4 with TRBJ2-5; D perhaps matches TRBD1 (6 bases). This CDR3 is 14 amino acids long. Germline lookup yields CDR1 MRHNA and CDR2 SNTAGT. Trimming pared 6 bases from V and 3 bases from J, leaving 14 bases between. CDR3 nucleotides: TGTGCCAGCAGAGCCAGGACAGCCGAAGAGACCCAGTACTTC. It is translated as CASRARTAEETQYF.

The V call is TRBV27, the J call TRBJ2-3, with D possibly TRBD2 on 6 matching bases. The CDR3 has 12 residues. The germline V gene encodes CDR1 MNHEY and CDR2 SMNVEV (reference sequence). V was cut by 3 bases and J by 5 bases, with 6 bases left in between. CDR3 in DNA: TGTGCCAGCAGTTTCGGGGGAGATACGCAGTATTTT. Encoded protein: CASSFGGDTQYF.

CDR3 sequence (DNA): TGTGCCAGCAGTCCATACGGACGGTCAGGTTACGAGCAGTACTTC. As protein: CASSPYGRSGYEQYF. The J gene is TRBJ2-7, the V gene TRBV6-5; D gene unclear. The CDR3 covers 15 residues. CDR1 MNHEY and CDR2 SVGAGI come from the germline V gene. The V end lost 5 bases, the J end lost 4 bases, and 18 bases lay between the germline ends.

DNA of the CDR3: TGTGCCAGCAGTCGGCTCGGAGAAGGCCCCTATGGCTACACCTTC. This translates into CASSRLGEGPYGYTF. The rearrangement uses TRBV6-5 and TRBJ1-2; D not resolved. The CDR3 extends over 15 amino acids. The V gene lost 5 bases and the J gene lost 4 bases, with 17 bases spanning the gap. Germline V CDR1 and CDR2: MNHEY, SVGAGI.

In DNA, the CDR3 is TGTGCCAGCAGCTTAAAGGACAGGGGGCTGGGCGGGGAGCTGTTTTTT. Translated, it gives CASSLKDRGLGGELFF. This chain uses TRBV11-3 with TRBJ2-2; TRBD1 matches 11 bases. CDR3 length equals 16 residues. CDR1 and CDR2 from the germline V gene are SGHNT and YENEEA. The junction had 6 bases not matched to a gene; V was cut back by 2 bases and J by 7 bases. The variable domain in full, completed from reference TRBV11-3 and TRBJ2-2, reads EAGVVQSPRYKIIEKKQPVAFWCNPISGHNTLYWYLQNLGQGPELLIRYENEEAVDDSQLPKDRFSAERLKGVDSTLKIQPAELGDSAVYLCASSLKDRGLGGELFFGEGSRLTVL.

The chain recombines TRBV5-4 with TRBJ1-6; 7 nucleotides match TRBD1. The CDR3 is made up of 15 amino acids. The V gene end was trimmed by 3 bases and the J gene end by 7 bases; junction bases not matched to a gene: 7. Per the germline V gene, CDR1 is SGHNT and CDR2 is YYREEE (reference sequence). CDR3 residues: CASSSDRVDNSPLHF. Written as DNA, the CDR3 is TGTGCCAGCAGCTCCGACAGGGTGGACAATTCACCCCTCCACTTT.

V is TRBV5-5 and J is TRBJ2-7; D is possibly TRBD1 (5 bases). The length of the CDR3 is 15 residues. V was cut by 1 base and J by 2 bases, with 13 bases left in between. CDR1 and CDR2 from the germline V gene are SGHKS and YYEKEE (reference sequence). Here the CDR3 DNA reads TGTGCCAGCAGCTTGTCGACAGTGCCAACCTACGAGCAGTACTTC. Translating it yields CASSLSTVPTYEQYF.

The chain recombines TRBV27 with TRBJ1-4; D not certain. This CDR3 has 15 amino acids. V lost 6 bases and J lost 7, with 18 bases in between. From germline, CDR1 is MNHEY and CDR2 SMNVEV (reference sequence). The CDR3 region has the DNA TGTGCCAGCAGCCTGGGTCAGGCGGAGACTGAAAAACTGTTTTTT. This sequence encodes CASSLGQAETEKLFF.

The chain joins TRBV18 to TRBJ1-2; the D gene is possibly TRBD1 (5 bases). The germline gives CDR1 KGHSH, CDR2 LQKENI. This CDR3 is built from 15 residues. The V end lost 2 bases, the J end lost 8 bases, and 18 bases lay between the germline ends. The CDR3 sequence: CASSPGNRPSAGYTF. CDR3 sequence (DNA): TGTGCCAGCTCACCAGGGAACAGGCCTTCAGCGGGCTACACCTTC.